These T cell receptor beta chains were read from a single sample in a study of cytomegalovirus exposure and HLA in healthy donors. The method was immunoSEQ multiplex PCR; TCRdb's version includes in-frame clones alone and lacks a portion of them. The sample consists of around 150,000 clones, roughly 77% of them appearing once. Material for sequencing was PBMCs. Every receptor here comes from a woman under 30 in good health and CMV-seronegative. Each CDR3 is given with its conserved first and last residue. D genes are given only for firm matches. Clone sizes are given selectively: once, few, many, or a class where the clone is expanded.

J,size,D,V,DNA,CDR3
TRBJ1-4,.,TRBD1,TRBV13,TGTGCCAGCAGCCAGAGGACAGGGACTAATGAAAAACTGTTTTTT,CASSQRTGTNEKLFF
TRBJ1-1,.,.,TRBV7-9,TGTGCCAGCAGCTTTAGAGGGGGTGAAGCTTTCTTT,CASSFRGGEAFF
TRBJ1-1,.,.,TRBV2,TGTGCCAGCAGCTCTCGCCGGGACATAAACACTGAAGCTTTCTTT,CASSSRRDINTEAFF
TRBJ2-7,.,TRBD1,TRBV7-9,TGTGCCAGCAGCGGATGGGACAGGGGGCCTCCCTACGAGCAGTACTTC,CASSGWDRGPPYEQYF
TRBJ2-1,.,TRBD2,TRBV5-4,TGTGCCAGCAGCGTAGCGGGGGGGGCCGGATGGGAGCAGTTCTTC,CASSVAGGAGWEQFF
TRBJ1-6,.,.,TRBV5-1,TGCGCCAGCAGCTTGGCCCTACGGGTAAATTCACCCCTCCACTTT,CASSLALRVNSPLHF
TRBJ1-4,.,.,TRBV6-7,TGTGCCAGCAGTTACGAGGGTGTTACAGAAAAACTGTTTTTT,CASSYEGVTEKLFF
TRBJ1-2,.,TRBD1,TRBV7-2,TGTGCCAGCAGCTTAGCGTGGACAGGGGGCTATGGCTACACCTTC,CASSLAWTGGYGYTF
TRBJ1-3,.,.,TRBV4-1,TGCGCCAGCAGCCAAGGTGTAAACTCTGGAAACACCATATATTTT,CASSQGVNSGNTIYF
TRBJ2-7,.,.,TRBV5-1,TGCGCCAGCAGCTTGAGCAAGTACGAGCAGTACTTC,CASSLSKYEQYF
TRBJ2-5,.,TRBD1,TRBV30,TGTGCCTGGGGGGGACAGGGGCTTGAGACCCAGTACTTC,CAWGGQGLETQYF
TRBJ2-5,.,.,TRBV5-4,TGTGCCAGCAGCTTGGAAGGTAGTGGGCCAGAGACCCAGTACTTC,CASSLEGSGPETQYF
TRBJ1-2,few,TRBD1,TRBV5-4,TGTGCCAGCAGCTTGGAAGGGACAGGGCGGGGCTACACCTTC,CASSLEGTGRGYTF
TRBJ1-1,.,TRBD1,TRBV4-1,TGCGCCAGCAGCCGCGGGACAGCGCTTGATGGGGGAGCTTTCTTT,CASSRGTALDGGAFF
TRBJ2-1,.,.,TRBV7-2,TGTGCCAGCAGCTCCCAGGGGGAGCGGGGGAGCTCCTACAATGAGCAGTTCTTC,CASSSQGERGSSYNEQFF
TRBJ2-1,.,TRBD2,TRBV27,TGTGCCAGCAGTTCCTCCGGGACTAGCGTCCCATTCATAGATTACAATGAGCAGTTCTTC,CASSSSGTSVPFIDYNEQFF
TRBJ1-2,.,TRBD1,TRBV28,TGTGCCAGCACTTTATCCCCGGACAGGAGAAATGGCTACACCTTC,CASTLSPDRRNGYTF
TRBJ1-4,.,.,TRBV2,TGTGCCAGCAGTTCAGTTAATGAAAAACTGTTTTTT,CASSSVNEKLFF
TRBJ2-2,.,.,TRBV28,TGTGCCAGCAGTTTACACACGACCGGGGAGCTGTTTTTT,CASSLHTTGELFF
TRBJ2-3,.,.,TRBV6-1,TGTGCCAGCAGTGAAGTAGAGGGCGGAGATACGCAGTATTTT,CASSEVEGGDTQYF
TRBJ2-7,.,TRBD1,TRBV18,TGTGCCAGCTCCTACGGGCCAGGGGGCTCCTACGAGCAGTACTTC,CASSYGPGGSYEQYF
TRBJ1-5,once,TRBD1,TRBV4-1,TGCGCCAGCAGCCAGAGTGAAACAGGGGTTACTCAGCCCCAGCATTTT,CASSQSETGVTQPQHF
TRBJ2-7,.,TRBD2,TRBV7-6,TGTGCCAGCAGCTCATCGGGGGGCTACGAGCAGTACTTC,CASSSSGGYEQYF
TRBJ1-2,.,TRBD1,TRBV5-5,TGTGCCAGCAGTACAGGGGGGTCTAACTATGGCTACACCTTC,CASSTGGSNYGYTF
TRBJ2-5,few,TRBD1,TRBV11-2,TGTGCCAGCAGCTTTTCTCTTATGGGACAGAGAGAGACCCAGTACTTC,CASSFSLMGQRETQYF
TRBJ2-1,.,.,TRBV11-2,TGTGCCAGCAGCCCGGGGACTCAACTTATGTACAATGAGCAGTTCTTC,CASSPGTQLMYNEQFF
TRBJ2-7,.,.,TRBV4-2,TGTGCCAGCAGCCAAGTAACAGGTGGGGACTACGAGCAGTACTTC,CASSQVTGGDYEQYF
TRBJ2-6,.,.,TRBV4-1,TGCGCCAGCAGCCAAAACAGGGCTGGGGCCAACGTCCTGACTTTC,CASSQNRAGANVLTF
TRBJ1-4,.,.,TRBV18,TGTGCCAGCTCACCATCGACACCCCGGGGTGAAAAACTGTTTTTT,CASSPSTPRGEKLFF
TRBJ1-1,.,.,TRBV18,TGTGCCAGCTCACCATTGAGGGGGGGCACTGAAGCTTTCTTT,CASSPLRGGTEAFF
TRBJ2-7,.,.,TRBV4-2,TGTGCCAGCAGCCAAGTGGGCTCCCCTGGCGGGACCTACGAGCAGTACTTC,CASSQVGSPGGTYEQYF
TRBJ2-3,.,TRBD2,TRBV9,TGTGCCAGCAGCGTAGGACTAGCGGGGAATACGCAGTATTTT,CASSVGLAGNTQYF
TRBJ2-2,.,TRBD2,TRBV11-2,TGTGCCAGCAGCTTAGCGTCGACTAGCGGGGCCACCGGGGAGCTGTTTTTT,CASSLASTSGATGELFF
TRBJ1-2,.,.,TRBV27,TGTGCCAGCAGTCTCGGAGTAGCGTATGGCTACACCTTC,CASSLGVAYGYTF
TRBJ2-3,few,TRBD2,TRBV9,TGTGCCAGCAGCGTAGGGGATAGCGGGGGGGCAGATACGCAGTATTTT,CASSVGDSGGADTQYF
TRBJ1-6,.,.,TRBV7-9,TGTGCCAGCAGCTTTACCGGAACTAATAATTCACCCCTCCACTTT,CASSFTGTNNSPLHF
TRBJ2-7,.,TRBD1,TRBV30,TGTGCCTGGAGTACGGGACAGTCTAGCGAGCAGTACTTC,CAWSTGQSSEQYF
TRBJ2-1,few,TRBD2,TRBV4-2,TGTGCCAGCAGCCAAGAGGGGGGGGTCGCGCAGTTCTTC,CASSQEGGVAQFF
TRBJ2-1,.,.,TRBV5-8,TGTGCCAGCAGCTTGGTCTCAGCGTTACTCCACAATGAGCAGTTCTTC,CASSLVSALLHNEQFF
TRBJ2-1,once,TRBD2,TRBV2,TGTGCCAGCAGCCTTAAGGGGACTATCCCTTCCTACAATGAGCAGTTCTTC,CASSLKGTIPSYNEQFF
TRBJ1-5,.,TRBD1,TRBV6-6,TGTGCCAGCAGTACCGACAGGGGATATCAGCCCCAGCATTTT,CASSTDRGYQPQHF
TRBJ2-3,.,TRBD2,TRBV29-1,TGCAGCGTTGAGCTAGCGGGAGTGTTAGATACGCAGTATTTT,CSVELAGVLDTQYF
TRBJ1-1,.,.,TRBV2,TGTGCCAGCAGCGCCGAAATGCGGACTGAAGCTTTCTTT,CASSAEMRTEAFF
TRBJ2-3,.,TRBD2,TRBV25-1,TGTGCCAGCAGTGAATCCGAGCGGGGAAGGGGTCTTGATACGCAGTATTTT,CASSESERGRGLDTQYF
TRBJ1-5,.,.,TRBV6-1,TGTGCCAGCAGTGGGACAGCAAGAAATCAGCCCCAGCATTTT,CASSGTARNQPQHF
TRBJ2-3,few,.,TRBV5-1,TGCGCCAGCAGCTTGACTGGGGGCGCAGATACGCAGTATTTT,CASSLTGGADTQYF
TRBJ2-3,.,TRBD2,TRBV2,TGTGCCAGCAGTACTAGCGGGAGTACAGATACGCAGTATTTT,CASSTSGSTDTQYF
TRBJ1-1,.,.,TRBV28,TGTGCCAGCAGTTTCGGGGGGGGACGGTCGAACACTGAAGCTTTCTTT,CASSFGGGRSNTEAFF
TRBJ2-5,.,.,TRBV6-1,TGTGCCAGCAGTGATAGTGTATATGAGACCCAGTACTTC,CASSDSVYETQYF
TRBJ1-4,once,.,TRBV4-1,TGCGCCAGCAGCCAAGGGGTCCGAGGGCGACTCGCGACTAATGAAAAACTGTTTTTT,CASSQGVRGRLATNEKLFF
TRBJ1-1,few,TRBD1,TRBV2,TGTGCCAGCTGGGACAGATACACTGAAGCTTTCTTT,CASWDRYTEAFF
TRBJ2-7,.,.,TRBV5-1,TGCGCCAGCAGACCTGGGCCAGGGGCGAACTACGAGCAGTACTTC,CASRPGPGANYEQYF
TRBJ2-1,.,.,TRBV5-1,TGCGCCAGCAGCTTGGGTCAGGTCAATGAGCAGTTCTTC,CASSLGQVNEQFF
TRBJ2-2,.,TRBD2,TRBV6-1,TGTGCCAGCAGGGCTAGCGGGGTTTTAGTCGGGGAGCTGTTTTTT,CASRASGVLVGELFF
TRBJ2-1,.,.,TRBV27,TGTGCCAGCAGTTTGTCCCTAGACTACAATGAGCAGTTCTTC,CASSLSLDYNEQFF